This entry is about one TCR beta chain. Its antigen is still unknown. This entry belongs to a study of cytomegalovirus exposure and HLA in healthy donors. Study summary: A preliminary data release comprised 80 million to 95 million unique TCRs obtained from HLA-typed donors. Study-wide findings and caveats: After further analysis at a later stage, around 17,000 TCR beta sequences were associated with HLA alleles at 0.05 false discovery rate. Reported findings show TCR beta sequences accurately forecast HLA-A and HLA-B alleles in most subjects.

The study ran its PCR with 60 Vbeta and 13 Jbeta primers. The method was immunoSEQ multiplex PCR; TCRdb's version includes in-frame clones alone and lacks a portion of them. This repertoire shows about 93,000 clones, roughly 79% found once; its top ten account for around 0.63%. The CDR3 is 15 amino acids. This TCR was recovered from a man aged 25-40 years in good health and CMV-seronegative. Specimen: PBMCs. The J gene is TRBJ2-7, the V gene TRBV1; TRBD2, as called in the table, went unchecked against the DNA. TRBV1 is noted as a pseudogene. CDR3 residues: CTSSQRRCGSGEQYF. CDR3 DNA: TGCACCAGCAGCCAACGGAGGTGCGGGTCGGGGGAGCAGTACTTC.